The rows below give T cell receptor beta chains drawn from one sample of a study of response to subunit inactivated influenza vaccine. MiXCR was run by TCRdb on the RT-PCR reads, yielding one entry per CDR3 protein. The top ten hold around 10% of the sample, which has about 650,000 distinct CDR3 sequences, around 14% seen once. The sequencing used PBMCs from blood, collected 11 to 12 days after vaccination. These receptors were taken from a man aged 50-60 years who received an inactivated influenza vaccine. Each CDR3 is given with its conserved first and last residue. D genes are given only for firm matches. Size is stated for part of the rows, as once, few or many counts, or as a class when the clone is expanded.

>TRBJ2-3|TRBV5-4|TRBD1|.
CASSNRGQGSDTQYF
TGTGCCAGCAGCAACCGGGGACAGGGGTCAGATACGCAGTATTTT
>TRBJ1-2|TRBV2|.|.
CARTVSGSYGYTF
TGTGCCAGGACAGTCTCGGGGAGCTATGGCTACACCTTC
>TRBJ2-3|TRBV20-1|TRBD2|.
CSATPASGRSDTQYF
TGCAGTGCCACCCCGGCTAGCGGGAGGTCGGATACGCAGTATTTT
>TRBJ1-1|TRBV7-8|TRBD1|few
CASSFSGTGLNTEAFF
TGTGCCAGCAGCTTCTCCGGGACAGGGCTCAACACTGAAGCTTTCTTT
>TRBJ2-2|TRBV5-1|.|many
CASSPGTPNTGELFF
TGCGCCAGCAGCCCCGGGACACCGAACACCGGGGAGCTGTTTTTT
>TRBJ2-1|TRBV15|.|few
CATSEGDKTMEQFF
TGTGCCACCAGCGAGGGGGACAAGACAATGGAGCAGTTCTTC
>TRBJ2-3|TRBV30|.|.
CAWSVGQRSSTHTQYF
TGTGCCTGGAGTGTAGGCCAGAGGAGTAGCACACATACGCAGTATTTT
>TRBJ1-5|TRBV12-3/TRBV12-4|TRBD1|many
CASSDRASQPQHF
TGTGCCAGCAGCGACAGGGCCAGTCAGCCCCAGCATTTT
>TRBJ2-2|TRBV7-2|.|.
CASSSFGPGVTGELFF
.
>TRBJ2-5|TRBV10-3|.|.
CAISEGIGTQYF
TGTGCCATCAGTGAAGGTATTGGGACCCAGTACTTC
>TRBJ1-1|TRBV11-2|TRBD1|many
CASSAGQGRGTEAFF
TGTGCCAGCAGCGCAGGACAGGGGCGAGGCACTGAAGCTTTCTTT
>TRBJ2-6|TRBV20-1|.|few
CSAGRGGRFNSGANVLTF
TGCAGTGCTGGCCGTGGGGGACGCTTCAACTCTGGGGCCAACGTCCTGACTTTC
>TRBJ2-2|TRBV5-1|TRBD1|many
CASSSGTVNTGELFF
TGCGCCAGCAGTTCCGGGACAGTAAACACCGGGGAGCTGTTTTTT
>TRBJ2-7|TRBV7-9|.|.
CASSLAESSYEQYF
TGTGCCAGCAGCTTGGCAGAGAGCTCCTACGAGCAGTACTTC
>TRBJ2-1|TRBV29-1|TRBD1|.
CSVEGGTALLEQFF
TGCAGCGTTGAAGGGGGGACAGCCTTATTGGAGCAGTTCTTC
>TRBJ2-1|TRBV3-1|.|few
CASSLLGRASGNEQFF
TGTGCCAGCAGCCTCCTCGGCAGGGCGTCTGGCAATGAGCAGTTCTTC
>TRBJ2-7|TRBV7-9|.|.
CASSLAGAEQYF
TGTGCCAGCAGCTTAGCAGGCGCGGAGCAGTACTTC
>TRBJ2-1|TRBV3-1|.|.
CASSQEASSYNEQFF
TGTGCCAGCAGCCAAGAGGCCAGCTCCTACAATGAGCAGTTCTTC
>TRBJ2-4|TRBV7-2|.|.
CASSSARWGQKNIQYF
TGTGCCAGCAGCTCGGCCCGATGGGGGCAGAAAAACATTCAGTACTTC
>TRBJ2-7|TRBV24-1|TRBD2|once
CATSDPRSGGDYEQYF
TGTGCCACCAGTGATCCCCGAAGCGGGGGAGACTACGAGCAGTACTTC
>TRBJ2-7|TRBV20-1|TRBD1|few
CSAEDRGLGEQYF
TGCAGTGCTGAGGACAGGGGGCTTGGCGAGCAGTACTTC
>TRBJ2-6|TRBV5-1|.|.
CASSSTGPGGANVLTF
TGCGCCAGCAGCTCGACAGGACCTGGTGGGGCCAACGTCCTGACTTTC
>TRBJ1-2|TRBV18|.|few
CASSPEGTSLYYGYTF
TGTGCCAGCTCACCGGAGGGCACAAGTCTTTACTATGGCTACACCTTC
>TRBJ1-6|TRBV10-3|.|.
CAISEYGGPPLHF
TGTGCCATCAGTGAGTACGGGGGGCCACCCCTCCACTTT
>TRBJ2-7|TRBV20-1|TRBD2|few
CSASSSGSHEQYF
TGCAGTGCTAGTTCTAGCGGGAGCCACGAGCAGTACTTC
>TRBJ2-2|TRBV25-1|.|.
CASSGVQTGELFF
TGTGCCAGCAGTGGGGTCCAAACCGGGGAGCTGTTTTTT
>TRBJ2-7|TRBV5-1|TRBD1|.
CASSFVSGQGYEQYF
TGCGCCAGCAGCTTCGTTTCGGGACAGGGGTACGAGCAGTACTTC
>TRBJ1-1|TRBV12-3/TRBV12-4|.|.
CASSLKVRENTEAFF
TGTGCCAGCAGTTTAAAGGTGCGTGAGAACACTGAAGCTTTCTTT
>TRBJ2-5|TRBV4-2|.|.
CASSQEEASRETQYF
TGTGCCAGCAGCCAAGAAGAGGCCAGTAGGGAGACCCAGTACTTC
>TRBJ1-4|TRBV7-8|.|few
CASSPVLDRGEKLFF
TGTGCCAGCAGCCCGGTCCTTGACCGAGGAGAAAAACTGTTTTTT
>TRBJ2-3|TRBV7-2|TRBD2|.
CASSRGGAGYTQYF
TGTGCCAGCAGCCGCGGGGGGGCGGGTTATACGCAGTATTTT
>TRBJ1-6|TRBV5-1|.|.
CASSLAGYNSPLHF
TGCGCCAGCAGCTTGGCGGGTTATAATTCACCCCTCCACTTT
>TRBJ1-1|TRBV7-3|TRBD1|few
CASSLGTGRSTEAFF
TGTGCCAGCAGCTTAGGGACAGGCCGAAGCACTGAAGCTTTCTTT
>TRBJ2-7|TRBV4-1|.|many
CASSQATGSPYEQYF
TGCGCCAGCAGCCAGGCAACAGGTTCTCCCTACGAGCAGTACTTC
>TRBJ2-1|TRBV4-1|.|.
CASSQGSIIAYNEQFF
TGCGCCAGCAGCCAAGGGAGTATTATTGCTTACAATGAGCAGTTCTTC
>TRBJ2-3|TRBV5-1|.|.
CASSSEVPATQYF
TGCGCCAGCAGCTCAGAAGTACCTGCTACGCAGTATTTT
>TRBJ2-3|TRBV4-1|TRBD1|.
CASSPSRGIFPDTQYF
TGCGCCAGCAGCCCATCCAGGGGGATCTTTCCAGATACGCAGTATTTT
>TRBJ1-1|TRBV2|.|few
CASSAETDTEAFF
TGTGCCAGCAGCGCCGAGACGGACACTGAAGCTTTCTTT
>TRBJ2-5|TRBV5-1|.|few
CASSEQIQETQYF
TGCGCCAGCAGTGAACAGATCCAAGAGACCCAGTACTTC
>TRBJ2-7|TRBV20-1|.|few
CSAERDREQYF
TGCAGTGCGGAAAGGGACCGCGAGCAGTACTTC
>TRBJ1-2|TRBV27|.|few
CASSPLGGPGYTF
TGTGCCAGCAGTCCCCTCGGGGGTCCTGGCTACACCTTC
>TRBJ1-3|TRBV4-3|.|few
CASSRDTNSGNTIYF
TGCGCCAGCAGCCGAGATACAAACTCTGGAAACACCATATATTTT
>TRBJ2-2|TRBV12-3/TRBV12-4|TRBD2|few
CASSLRSGGDGELFF
TGTGCCAGCAGTTTACGTTCCGGGGGGGACGGGGAGCTGTTTTTT
>TRBJ2-7|TRBV20-1|TRBD1|.
CSAHPGTGDPYEQYF
TGCAGTGCTCACCCCGGGACAGGGGATCCATACGAGCAGTACTTC
>TRBJ2-2|TRBV15|.|.
CATSRVPENTGELFF
TGTGCCACCAGCAGAGTTCCGGAGAACACCGGGGAGCTGTTTTTT
>TRBJ1-5|TRBV18|TRBD1|few
CASSHQGGGGNQPQHF
TGTGCCAGCTCACACCAGGGGGGTGGGGGCAATCAGCCCCAGCATTTT
>TRBJ2-7|TRBV10-3|.|.
CAISESVQGVYEQYF
TGTGCCATCAGTGAGTCGGTGCAGGGAGTCTACGAGCAGTACTTC
>TRBJ2-7|TRBV5-1|TRBD1|.
CASSLAGSQGDHEQYF
TGCGCCAGCAGCTTGGCCGGGTCCCAGGGGGATCACGAGCAGTACTTC
>TRBJ2-3|TRBV19|.|few
CASSFSSTTDTQYF
TGTGCCAGTAGTTTTTCTAGCACCACAGATACGCAGTATTTT
>TRBJ2-5|TRBV3-1|TRBD1|.
CASSQDLGQAVETQYF
TGTGCCAGCAGCCAAGATCTGGGACAGGCAGTCGAGACCCAGTACTTC
>TRBJ2-1|TRBV9|.|.
CASSVSDEQFF
TGTGCCAGCAGCGTATCAGATGAGCAGTTCTTC
>TRBJ2-7|TRBV7-9|TRBD2|.
CASSTGLAGGPHTSQYF
TGTGCCAGCAGCACCGGACTAGCGGGAGGGCCTCATACGTCGCAGTACTTC
>TRBJ2-3|TRBV6-2/TRBV6-3|TRBD2|.
CASSYLVERGSPQF
TGTGCCAGCAGTTACCTAGTGGAGCGGGGAAGTCCCCAGTTT
>TRBJ2-5|TRBV7-2|TRBD1|.
CASSPRTGKAETQYF
TGTGCCAGCAGCCCCCGGACAGGGAAGGCGGAGACCCAGTACTTC
>TRBJ2-5|TRBV6-1|.|few
CASSQYQGSQETQYF
TGTGCCAGCAGTCAATATCAGGGTTCCCAAGAGACCCAGTACTTC